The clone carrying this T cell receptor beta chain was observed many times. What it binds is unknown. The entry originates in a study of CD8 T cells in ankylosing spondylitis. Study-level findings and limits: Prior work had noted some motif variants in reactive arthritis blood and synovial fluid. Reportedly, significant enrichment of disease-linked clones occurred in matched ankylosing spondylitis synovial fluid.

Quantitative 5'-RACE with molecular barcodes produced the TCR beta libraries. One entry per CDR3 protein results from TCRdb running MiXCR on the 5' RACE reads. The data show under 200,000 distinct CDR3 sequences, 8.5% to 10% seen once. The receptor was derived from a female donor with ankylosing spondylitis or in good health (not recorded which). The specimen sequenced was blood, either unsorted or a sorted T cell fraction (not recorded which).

In nucleotides, the CDR3 is TGTGCCATCAGGACGACCGATGGCTACACCTTC. Amino acids: CAIRTTDGYTF. V is TRBV10-3 and J is TRBJ1-2; D not resolved. The CDR3 has 11 amino acids. Germline lookup yields CDR1 ENHRY and CDR2 SYGVKD. V was cut by 6 bases and J by 6 bases, with 8 bases left in between.